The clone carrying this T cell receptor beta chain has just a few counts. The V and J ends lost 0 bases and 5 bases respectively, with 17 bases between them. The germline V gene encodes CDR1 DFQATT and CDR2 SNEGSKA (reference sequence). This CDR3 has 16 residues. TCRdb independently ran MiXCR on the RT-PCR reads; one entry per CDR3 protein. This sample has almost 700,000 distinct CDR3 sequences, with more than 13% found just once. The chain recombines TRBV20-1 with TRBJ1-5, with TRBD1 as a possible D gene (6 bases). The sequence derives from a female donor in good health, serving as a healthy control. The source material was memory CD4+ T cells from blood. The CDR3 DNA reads TGCAGTGCTAGAGAAGGGGGTGGCAGACAGGATCAGCCCCAGCATTTT. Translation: CSAREGGGRQDQPQHF.